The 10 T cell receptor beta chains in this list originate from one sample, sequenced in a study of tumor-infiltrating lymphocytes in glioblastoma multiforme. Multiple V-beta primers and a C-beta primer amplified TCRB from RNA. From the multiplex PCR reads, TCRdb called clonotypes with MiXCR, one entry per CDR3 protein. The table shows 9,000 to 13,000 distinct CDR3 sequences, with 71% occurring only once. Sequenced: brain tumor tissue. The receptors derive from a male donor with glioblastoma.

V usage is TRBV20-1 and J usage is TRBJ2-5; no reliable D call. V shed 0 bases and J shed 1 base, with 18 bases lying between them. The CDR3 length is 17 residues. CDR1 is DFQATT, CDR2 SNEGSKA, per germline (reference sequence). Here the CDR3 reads CSARDIGKPTFQETQYF. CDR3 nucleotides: TGCAGTGCTAGAGATATAGGGAAGCCCACTTTCCAAGAGACCCAGTACTTC.

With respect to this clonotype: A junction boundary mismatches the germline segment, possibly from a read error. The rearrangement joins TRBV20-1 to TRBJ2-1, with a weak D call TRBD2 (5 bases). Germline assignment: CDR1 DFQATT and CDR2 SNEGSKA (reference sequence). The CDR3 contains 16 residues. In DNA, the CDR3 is TGCAGTGCTAACCCCGGGGAACTAATTGGTAGCTATGAGCAGCTCTTC. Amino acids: CSANPGELIGSYEQLF.

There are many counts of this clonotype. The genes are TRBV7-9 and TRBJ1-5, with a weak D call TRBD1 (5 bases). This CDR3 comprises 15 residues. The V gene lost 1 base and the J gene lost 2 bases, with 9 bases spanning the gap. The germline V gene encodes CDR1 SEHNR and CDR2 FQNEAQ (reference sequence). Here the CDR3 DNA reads TGTGCCAGCAGCTTAGGGGGGAGCGGCAATCAGCCCCAGCATTTT. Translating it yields CASSLGGSGNQPQHF. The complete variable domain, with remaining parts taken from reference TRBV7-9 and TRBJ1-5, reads DTGVSQNPRHKITKRGQNVTFRCDPISEHNRLYWYRQTLGQGPEFLTYFQNEAQLEKSRLLSDRFSAERPKGSFSTLEIQRTEQGDSAMYLCASSLGGSGNQPQHFGDGTRLSIL.

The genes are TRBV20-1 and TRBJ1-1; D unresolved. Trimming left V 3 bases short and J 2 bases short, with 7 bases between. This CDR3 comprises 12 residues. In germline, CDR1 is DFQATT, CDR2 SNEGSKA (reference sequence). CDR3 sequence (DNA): TGCAGTGCTAGTGCCCCAAACACTGAAGCTTTCTTT. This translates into CSASAPNTEAFF.

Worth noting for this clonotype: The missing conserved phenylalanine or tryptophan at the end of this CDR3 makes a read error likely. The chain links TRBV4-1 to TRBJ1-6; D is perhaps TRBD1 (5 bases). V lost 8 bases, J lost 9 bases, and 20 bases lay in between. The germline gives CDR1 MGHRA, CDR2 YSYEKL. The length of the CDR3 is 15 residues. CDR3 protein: CASQDLASGASPLHL. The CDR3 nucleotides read TGCGCCAGCCAAGACCTGGCATCTGGGGCTTCACCCCTCCACCTT.

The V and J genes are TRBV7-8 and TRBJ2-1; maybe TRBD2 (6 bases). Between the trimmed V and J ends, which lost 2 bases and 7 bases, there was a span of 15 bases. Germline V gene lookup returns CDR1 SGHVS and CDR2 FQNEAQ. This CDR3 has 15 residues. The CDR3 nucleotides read TGTGCCAGCAGCTTATGGAATGGACTAAGAAATGAGCAGTTCTTC. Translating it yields CASSLWNGLRNEQFF.

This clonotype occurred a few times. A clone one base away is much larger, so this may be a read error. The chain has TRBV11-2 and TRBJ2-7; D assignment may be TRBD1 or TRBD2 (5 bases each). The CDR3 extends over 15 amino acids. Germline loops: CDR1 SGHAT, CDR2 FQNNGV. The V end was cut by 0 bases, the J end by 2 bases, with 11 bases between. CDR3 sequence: CASSLDRRGAYEQYF. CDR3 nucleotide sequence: TGTGCCAGCAGCTTAGATAGGAGAGGGGCCTACGAGCAGTACTTC.

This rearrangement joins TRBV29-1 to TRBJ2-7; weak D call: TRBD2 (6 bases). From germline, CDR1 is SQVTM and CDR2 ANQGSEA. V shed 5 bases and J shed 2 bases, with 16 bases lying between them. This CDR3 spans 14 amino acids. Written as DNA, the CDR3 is TGCAGCGTTTGGGAGGTTTCACCAACCTACGAGCAGTACTTC. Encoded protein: CSVWEVSPTYEQYF.

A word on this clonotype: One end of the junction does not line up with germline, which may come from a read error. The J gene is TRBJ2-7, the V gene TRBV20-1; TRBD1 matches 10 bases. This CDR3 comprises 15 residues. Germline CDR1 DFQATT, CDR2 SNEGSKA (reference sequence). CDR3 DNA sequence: TGCAGTGCTTCGGGACAGGGGTCCATCTCCTACGAGCGGCACTTT. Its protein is CSASGQGSISYERHF.

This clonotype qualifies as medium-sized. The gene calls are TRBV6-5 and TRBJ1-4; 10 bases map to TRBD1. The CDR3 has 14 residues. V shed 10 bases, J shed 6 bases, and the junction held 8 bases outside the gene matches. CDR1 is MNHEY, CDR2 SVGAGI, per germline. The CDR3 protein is CATRTGGGDEKLFF. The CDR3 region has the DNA TGTGCCACAAGGACAGGGGGTGGAGATGAAAAACTGTTTTTT.